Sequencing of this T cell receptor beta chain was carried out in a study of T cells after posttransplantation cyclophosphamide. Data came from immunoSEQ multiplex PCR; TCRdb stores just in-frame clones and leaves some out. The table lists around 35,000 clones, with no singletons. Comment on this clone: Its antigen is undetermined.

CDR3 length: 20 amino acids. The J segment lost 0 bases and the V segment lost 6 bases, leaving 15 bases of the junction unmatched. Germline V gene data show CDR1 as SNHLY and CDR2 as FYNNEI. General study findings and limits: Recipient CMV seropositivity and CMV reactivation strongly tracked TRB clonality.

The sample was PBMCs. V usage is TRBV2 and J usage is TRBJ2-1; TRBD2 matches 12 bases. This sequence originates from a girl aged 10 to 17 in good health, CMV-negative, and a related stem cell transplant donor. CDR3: CASSSLSLTSGGLSYNEQFF. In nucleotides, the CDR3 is TGTGCCAGCAGCTCCCTTAGCCTCACTAGCGGGGGGCTCTCCTACAATGAGCAGTTCTTC.